This T cell receptor (beta chain) was recovered during a study of Graves' ophthalmopathy and Graves' hyperthyroidism. Whole-study context: The study drew peripheral blood at initial diagnosis, before any treatment. Regarding the study as a whole: With approximately 90% sensitivity and less than 83% specificity, a 13-signature model separated ophthalmopathy from stable hyperthyroidism.

Amplifying from RNA transcripts, the study obtained TCR beta CDR3 regions. HTBI primers primed a first-round RT-PCR, and a second-round multiplex PCR followed. TCRdb recomputed calls from the multiplex PCR reads with MiXCR, one row per CDR3 protein. The table includes roughly 410,000 distinct CDR3 sequences, 15% detected once. This clonotype has just a few counts. Antigen specificity is unknown. Trimming took off 6 bases at V and 4 bases at J, with 9 bases between the two ends. Per germline, CDR1 LNHDA and CDR2 SQIVND (reference sequence). The CDR3 extends over 12 amino acids. V and J are TRBV19 and TRBJ1-1; D uncertain. This TCR derives from a woman aged 18-29 years with stable Graves' hyperthyroidism. The sample comprised peripheral blood. The CDR3 DNA reads TGTGCCAGTAGCACACTTGGCACTGAAGCTTTCTTT. It translates to CASSTLGTEAFF.